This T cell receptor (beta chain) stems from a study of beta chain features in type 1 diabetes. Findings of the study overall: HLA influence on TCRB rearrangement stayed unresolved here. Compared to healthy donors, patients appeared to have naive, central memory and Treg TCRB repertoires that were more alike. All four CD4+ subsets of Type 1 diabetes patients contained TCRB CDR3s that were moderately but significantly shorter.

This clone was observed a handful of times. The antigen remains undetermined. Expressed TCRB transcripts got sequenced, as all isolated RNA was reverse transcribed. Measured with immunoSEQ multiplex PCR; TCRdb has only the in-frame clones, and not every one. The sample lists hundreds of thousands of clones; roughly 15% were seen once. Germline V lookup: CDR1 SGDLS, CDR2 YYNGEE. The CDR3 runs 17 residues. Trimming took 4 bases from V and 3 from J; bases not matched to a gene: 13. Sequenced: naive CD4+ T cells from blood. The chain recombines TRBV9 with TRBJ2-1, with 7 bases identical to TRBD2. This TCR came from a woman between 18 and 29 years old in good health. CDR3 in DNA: TGTGCCAGCAGCCCCACGATGCGCGGGAGCGTCTACAATGAGCAGTTCTTC. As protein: CASSPTMRGSVYNEQFF.